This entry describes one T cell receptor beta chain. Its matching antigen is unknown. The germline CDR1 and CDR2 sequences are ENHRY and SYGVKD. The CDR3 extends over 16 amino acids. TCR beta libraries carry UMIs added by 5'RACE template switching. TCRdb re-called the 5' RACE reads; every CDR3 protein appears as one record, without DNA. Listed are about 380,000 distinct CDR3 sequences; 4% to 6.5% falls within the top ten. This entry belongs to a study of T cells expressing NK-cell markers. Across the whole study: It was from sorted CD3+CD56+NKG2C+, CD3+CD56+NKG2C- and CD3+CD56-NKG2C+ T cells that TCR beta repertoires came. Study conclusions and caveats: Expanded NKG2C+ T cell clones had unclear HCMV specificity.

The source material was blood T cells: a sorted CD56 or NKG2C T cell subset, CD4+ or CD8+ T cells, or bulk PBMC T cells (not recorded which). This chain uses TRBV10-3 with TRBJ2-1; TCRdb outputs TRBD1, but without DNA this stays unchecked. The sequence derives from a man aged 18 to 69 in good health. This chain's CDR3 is CAISESGGASYNEQFF.